The 30 T cell receptor beta chains presented below share a single source sample, sequenced in a study of CD8+CD57+ T cells in acquired aplastic anemia. Investigators profiled TCR beta VDJ and CDR3 from genomic DNA template. TCRdb reanalysed the reads using MiXCR and keeps one entry per CDR3 protein. The table has 100,000 to 150,000 distinct CDR3 sequences, 48% seen once. The sequenced sample consisted of sorted CD4+, CD8+, or CD8+CD57+ T cells (not recorded which) from PBMCs. These receptors all come from a human donor in good health, serving as a control.

The chain is built from TRBV10-3 and TRBJ2-5; D possibly corresponds to TRBD1 (6 bases). Trimming removed 10 bases at V and 0 bases at J, with 21 bases between. Germline CDR1 reads ENHRY; CDR2 reads SYGVKD. This CDR3 is built from 16 residues. The chain's CDR3 is CASSPGRGRYQETQYF. For the CDR3, the DNA is TGTGCCAGCAGCCCCGGCAGGGGACGTTACCAAGAGACCCAGTACTTC.

Note on this clonotype: This may arise from a read error, as a much more abundant clone is one base away. The V call is TRBV19, the J call TRBJ2-6; D is perhaps TRBD1 or TRBD2 (6 bases each). The CDR3 loop spans 16 amino acids. The V gene's germline CDR1 is LNHDA and CDR2 SQIVND (reference sequence). The CDR3 nucleotides are TGTGCCACATTAGACCTCGGGGGCTCTGGGGCCAACGCCCTGACTTTC. It specifies CATLDLGGSGANALTF.

This clonotype was counted at least ten times. V usage is TRBV11-2 and J usage is TRBJ2-5, with 12 bases identical to TRBD2. The CDR3 loop spans 17 amino acids. The V gene's germline CDR1 is SGHAT and CDR2 FQNNGV. V dropped 1 base and J dropped 2; count of bases not matched to a gene: 5. CDR3: CASSLGLAGGPQETQYF. The CDR3 nucleotides are TGTGCCAGCAGCTTAGGTCTAGCGGGGGGGCCTCAAGAGACCCAGTACTTC.

Many counts were recorded for this clonotype. The chain joins TRBV5-6 to TRBJ2-7; 11 positions agree with TRBD1. The CDR3 is 16 residues long. Trimming cost V 0 bases and J 5 bases; bases outside gene matches: 7. Germline V gene sequence: CDR1 SGHDT, CDR2 YYEEEE. The CDR3 here is CASSLVSRDRGNEQYF. CDR3 sequence (DNA): TGTGCCAGCAGCTTGGTATCGCGGGACAGGGGGAACGAGCAGTACTTC.

The gene calls are TRBV6-1 and TRBJ1-5; possibly TRBD1 for D (6 bases). V gave up 6 bases and J gave up 1 base, with 10 bases separating them. CDR1 is MNHNS and CDR2 is SASEGT in the germline V gene. The CDR3 sequence is 14 residues long. The CDR3 region is CASRGGQSNQPQHF. DNA of the CDR3: TGTGCCAGCAGAGGGGGTCAGAGCAATCAGCCCCAGCATTTT.

The V gene is TRBV15, the J gene TRBJ2-3; 7 bases map to TRBD1. The CDR3 loop spans 14 amino acids. V was pared by 4 bases and J by 8 bases, with 9 bases of the junction left unmatched. Germline-derived CDR1 and CDR2 are LNHNV and YYDKDF (reference sequence). CDR3: CATSNTGVSGTQYF. The CDR3, as DNA: TGTGCCACCAGCAATACAGGGGTTTCAGGTACGCAGTATTTT.

The V gene is TRBV20-1, the J gene TRBJ2-7; weak D call: TRBD2 (5 bases). V was clipped by 0 bases and J by 5 bases, with 11 bases between them. The CDR3 sequence is 13 residues long. The germline CDR1 and CDR2 sequences are DFQATT and SNEGSKA (reference sequence). The CDR3: CSARDGVRDEQYF. CDR3 bases: TGCAGTGCTAGAGATGGGGTGAGGGACGAGCAGTACTTC.

Ten or more counts support this clonotype. V usage is TRBV4-1 and J usage is TRBJ1-3; 10 bases line up with TRBD1. The ends lost 1 base at V and 4 bases at J; junction bases unmatched: 4. Germline lookup yields CDR1 MGHRA and CDR2 YSYEKL. CDR3 length equals 16 residues. CDR3 residues: CASSQGQGAGGNTIYF. CDR3 in DNA: TGCGCCAGCAGCCAAGGACAGGGGGCGGGAGGAAACACCATATATTTT.

This clonotype was counted many times. V gene TRBV9 combines with J gene TRBJ1-4; 7 bases line up with TRBD1. Trimming at V came to 4 bases and at J to 5 bases, leaving 5 bases not matched to a gene. Looked up from germline, CDR1 is SGDLS and CDR2 is YYNGEE. The CDR3 loop spans 14 amino acids. The CDR3 here is CASSLDRANEKLFF. The CDR3 nucleotides are TGTGCCAGCAGCCTCGACAGGGCAAATGAAAAACTGTTTTTT.

The chain carries TRBV29-1 and TRBJ1-2; no reliable D call. The V gene lost 3 bases and the J gene lost 7 bases, with 3 bases spanning the gap. Germline values: CDR1 SQVTM, CDR2 ANQGSEA. The CDR3 is made up of 9 amino acids. As DNA, the CDR3 is TGCAGCGTTGACGGTGGCTACACCTTC. Translated: CSVDGGYTF.

The CDR3 protein is CASSLGPGDGYTF. CDR3 sequence (DNA): TGTGCCAGCAGCTTGGGCCCGGGGGATGGCTACACCTTC. V usage is TRBV11-1 and J usage is TRBJ1-2, with D perhaps TRBD1 (5 bases). The V gene lost 3 bases and the J gene lost 6 bases, with 11 bases spanning the gap. The germline V gene has CDR1 SGHAT and CDR2 FQDESV (reference sequence). The CDR3 runs to 13 residues.

The chain carries TRBV20-1 and TRBJ2-5; TRBD2 aligns across 8 bases. After removal of 1 base from V and 4 bases from J, the junction contained 8 bases not matched to a gene. Germline CDR1 DFQATT, CDR2 SNEGSKA (reference sequence). The CDR3 runs 15 residues. CDR3: CSARARAGARETQYF. Written as DNA, the CDR3 is TGCAGTGCTAGAGCGCGAGCGGGGGCCAGAGAGACCCAGTACTTC.

This chain uses TRBV15 with TRBJ2-3; 12 bases agree with TRBD1. V dropped 2 bases and J dropped 2; count of bases not matched to a gene: 5. CDR3 length equals 17 residues. Germline assignment: CDR1 LNHNV and CDR2 YYDKDF (reference sequence). CDR3 loop: CATSRRDRGPITDTQYF. The DNA for the CDR3 is TGTGCCACCAGCAGAAGGGACAGGGGGCCCATCACAGATACGCAGTATTTT. Full variable domain (outside the CDR3, taken from reference TRBV15 and TRBJ2-3): DAMVIQNPRYQVTQFGKPVTLSCSQTLNHNVMYWYQQKSSQAPKLLFHYYDKDFNNEADTPDNFQSRRPNTSFCFLDIRSPGLGDTAMYLCATSRRDRGPITDTQYFGPGTRLTVL.

The rearrangement uses TRBV29-1 and TRBJ2-7; D uncertain. Looked up from germline, CDR1 is SQVTM and CDR2 is ANQGSEA. The CDR3 spans 11 residues. Trimming removed 4 bases from V and 4 bases from J, with 8 bases in between. CDR3 in DNA: TGCAGCGTTGTTTTAAGGTACGAGCAGTACTTC. Its translation: CSVVLRYEQYF.

Note on this clonotype: A much larger clone sits a single nucleotide away, making a read error possible. The gene calls are TRBV14 and TRBJ2-3; 13 bases match TRBD2. This CDR3 region has 19 residues. The germline V gene encodes CDR1 SGHDN and CDR2 FVKESK. The CDR3 loop reads CASGHGLAGARWEGDTQYF. In nucleotides, the CDR3 is TGTGCCAGCGGCCACGGACTAGCGGGGGCCCGATGGGAGGGAGATACGCAGTATTTT.

This clonotype showed up many times. This chain links TRBV6-5 with TRBJ1-1; perhaps TRBD1 as D (5 bases). Germline CDR1 and CDR2: MNHEY and SVGAGI. The CDR3 loop spans 15 amino acids. With 2 bases removed from V and 6 bases from J, the gap between germline ends came to 16 bases. The CDR3 coding sequence is TGTGCCAGCAGTTACGAGTTTGGGGCATCCGCTGAAGCTTTCTTT. Residues: CASSYEFGASAEAFF.

This clonotype has at least ten counts. The V call is TRBV9, the J call TRBJ2-1, with 7 bases identical to TRBD2. With V trimmed by 0 bases and J by 4 bases, 7 bases remained unmatched. Germline lookup yields CDR1 SGDLS and CDR2 YYNGEE. The CDR3 is made up of 16 amino acids. Here the CDR3 DNA reads TGTGCCAGCAGCGTAGCGGGCGGGGGATCATACAATGAGCAGTTCTTC. Protein sequence: CASSVAGGGSYNEQFF.

This clonotype was counted many times. V is TRBV19 and J is TRBJ2-3; D possibly corresponds to TRBD2 (5 bases). Trimming removed 6 bases from V and 0 bases from J, with 13 bases in between. The CDR3 sequence is 15 residues long. Looked up from germline, CDR1 is LNHDA and CDR2 is SQIVND (reference sequence). The CDR3 coding sequence is TGTGCCAGTAGCCTGGAGGTTCTTAGCACAGATACGCAGTATTTT. It specifies CASSLEVLSTDTQYF.

As to this clonotype: One junction end does not reproduce the germline sequence, and a read error may be involved. V and J are TRBV24-1 and TRBJ2-3; D might be TRBD2 (6 bases). The germline gives CDR1 KGHDR, CDR2 SFDVKD. The CDR3 runs to 15 residues. CDR3 region: CATSDPGLVTDTQYF. CDR3 coding DNA: TGTGCCACTAGTGATCCGGGACTGGTAACAGATACGCAGTATTTT.

This rearrangement joins TRBV9 to TRBJ2-1, with D perhaps TRBD1 (7 bases). CDR3 length equals 16 residues. With 3 bases removed from V and 7 bases from J, the gap between germline ends came to 20 bases. The germline CDR1 and CDR2 sequences are SGDLS and YYNGEE. DNA for the CDR3: TGTGCCAGCAGCGAGCTCGGAGGGGGCGCGGTAAATGAGCAGTTCTTC. Residues: CASSELGGGAVNEQFF.

Turning to this clonotype: A junction end diverges from the germline sequence, so it may reflect a read error. The V gene is TRBV6-5, the J gene TRBJ1-1, with D hard to call. CDR1 and CDR2 from the germline V gene are MNHEY and SVGAGI. The CDR3 loop spans 14 amino acids. The CDR3: CANSNSLMNTEAFF. DNA of the CDR3: TGTGCCAACAGTAACTCCTTAATGAACACTGAAGCTTTCTTT.

This clonotype was seen repeatedly, ten times or more. This chain links TRBV5-5 with TRBJ1-1; a possible D gene is TRBD1 (6 bases). V was trimmed by 5 bases and J by 0 bases, leaving 8 bases between them. The CDR3 covers 13 residues. CDR1 SGHKS and CDR2 YYEKEE come from the germline V gene (reference sequence). The CDR3 DNA follows: TGTGCCAGCAGTGACAGGATGAACACTGAAGCTTTCTTT. Its translation is CASSDRMNTEAFF. The variable domain in full, with the rest retrieved from reference TRBV5-5 and TRBJ1-1, is DAGVTQSPTHLIKTRGQQVTLRCSPISGHKSVSWYQQVLGQGPQFIFQYYEKEERGRGNFPDRFSARQFPNYSSELNVNALLLGDSALYLCASSDRMNTEAFFGQGTRLTVV.

This clonotype was recorded many times. V is TRBV7-9 and J is TRBJ2-7, with 9 bases fitting TRBD2. Germline loops: CDR1 SEHNR, CDR2 FQNEAQ (reference sequence). This CDR3 is 15 amino acids long. V shed 3 bases and J 4 bases; nucleotides not matched to a gene: 7. The CDR3: CASSFALAGKYEQYF. The DNA of the CDR3 is TGTGCCAGCAGCTTCGCCCTAGCGGGGAAGTACGAGCAGTACTTC. The full variable domain, its missing parts supplied by reference TRBV7-9 and TRBJ2-7, is DTGVSQNPRHKITKRGQNVTFRCDPISEHNRLYWYRQTLGQGPEFLTYFQNEAQLEKSRLLSDRFSAERPKGSFSTLEIQRTEQGDSAMYLCASSFALAGKYEQYFGPGTRLTVT.

The table lists this clonotype with many counts. The chain couples TRBV7-8 to TRBJ2-1; 7 bases align to TRBD1. Germline assignment: CDR1 SGHVS and CDR2 FQNEAQ. This CDR3 contains 15 residues. V lost 2 bases to trimming and J lost 4 bases; unmatched junction nucleotides: 5. The CDR3 bases are TGTGCCAGCAGCTTAAGAACGGGACAGTACAATGAGCAGTTCTTC. Translating it yields CASSLRTGQYNEQFF.

This clonotype has at least ten counts. The V call is TRBV7-2, the J call TRBJ2-1; 10 nucleotides match TRBD2. Trimming took 5 bases from V and 9 from J; bases not matched to a gene: 10. The CDR3 is 15 residues long. Germline V CDR1 and CDR2: SGHTA, FQGNSA. Here the CDR3 DNA reads TGTGCCAGCAGCCGACTAGCGGGCGCCCAGGGTGAGCAGTTCTTC. Its protein product is CASSRLAGAQGEQFF.

The chain recombines TRBV29-1 with TRBJ1-2, with a tentative D call TRBD1 (6 bases). CDR1 SQVTM and CDR2 ANQGSEA come from the germline V gene. The CDR3 is 11 amino acids. Trimming left V 4 bases short and J 8 bases short, with 11 bases between. CDR3 DNA sequence: TGCAGCGTTGGGAGGACAGAGGGCTACACCTTC. Residues: CSVGRTEGYTF.

This clonotype was seen ten or more times. The chain couples TRBV6-1 to TRBJ1-6, with D unresolved. The V and J ends lost 6 bases and 11 bases respectively, with 8 bases between them. The CDR3 sequence is 11 residues long. In germline, CDR1 is MNHNS, CDR2 SASEGT. The CDR3 nucleotides are TGTGCCAGCAGGCCCGTGACACCCCTCCACTTT. As protein: CASRPVTPLHF.

The rearrangement links TRBV12-3 or TRBV12-4 to TRBJ1-5, with D unresolved. Trimming removed 1 base at V and 0 bases at J, with 7 bases between. The CDR3 runs 15 residues. The CDR3 reads CASSLGVDSNQPQHF. The CDR3 bases are TGTGCCAGCAGTTTAGGAGTAGATAGCAATCAGCCCCAGCATTTT.

The chain uses TRBV20-1 and TRBJ2-5; TRBD1 aligns across 7 bases. The junction had 5 bases not matched to a gene; V was cut back by 2 bases and J by 2 bases. This CDR3 region has 14 residues. Germline assignment: CDR1 DFQATT and CDR2 SNEGSKA (reference sequence). DNA of the CDR3: TGCAGTGCTAGATTCGTGACAGGGCAAGAGACCCAGTACTTC. Amino acids: CSARFVTGQETQYF.

This clonotype was seen repeatedly, ten times or more. The CDR3 is CASTFGTGYNEQFF. As DNA, the CDR3 is TGTGCCAGCACGTTTGGGACAGGCTACAATGAGCAGTTCTTC. The gene calls are TRBV6-1 and TRBJ2-1, with 8 positions matching TRBD1. This CDR3 region has 14 residues. CDR1 and CDR2 (germline): MNHNS, SASEGT. V shed 7 bases, J shed 3 bases, and the junction held 5 bases outside the gene matches.